These T cell receptor beta chains were read from a single sample in a study of human T cells and chemical hapten exposure. A single record per CDR3 protein comes from TCRdb applying MiXCR to the RACE reads. The table records 240,000 or so distinct CDR3 sequences, about 9% of them present only once. Sequencing used whole blood, obtained in connection with sensitization to the hapten diphenylcyclopropenone (DPC). These receptors all stem from a woman aged 40 to 50 with alopecia areata. Some clones in this sample may be carry-over from other donors' samples. The CDR3 runs from the conserved cysteine through the conserved F or W. D genes are given only for firm matches. The size field is filled for only some rows; it gives once, few, many or a size class.

D: NA
J: TRBJ2-7
length: 14
V: TRBV28
size: few
DNA: TGTGCCAGCAGTCTCCGGGACAACGACTACGAGCAGTACTTC
CDR3: CASSLRDNDYEQYF

D: TRBD1
J: TRBJ2-1
length: 14
V: TRBV24-1
size: NA
DNA: TGTGCCACCAGTGAAGGGGACAGGGGGTATGAGCAGTTCTTC
CDR3: CATSEGDRGYEQFF

D: NA
J: TRBJ2-1
length: 15
V: TRBV6-2/TRBV6-3
size: NA
DNA: TGTGCCAGTCAGCCCCCTGCGGGATTGAACAATGAGCAGTTCTTC
CDR3: CASQPPAGLNNEQFF

D: NA
J: TRBJ2-2
length: 11
V: TRBV10-3
size: many
DNA: TGTGCCATCAGTAATCGGGTGGAGCTGTTTTTT
CDR3: CAISNRVELFF

D: NA
J: TRBJ2-5
length: 16
V: TRBV10-3
size: NA
DNA: TGTGCCATCAGTGAGTCGAACCGGGGGATTCAAGAGACCCAGTACTTC
CDR3: CAISESNRGIQETQYF

D: NA
J: TRBJ1-1
length: 14
V: TRBV12-3/TRBV12-4
size: NA
DNA: TGTGCCAGCAGTTTAAGCCCCCCCAGGGGAGAAGCTTTCTTT
CDR3: CASSLSPPRGEAFF

D: TRBD1
J: TRBJ2-5
length: 17
V: TRBV9
size: many
DNA: TGTGCCAGCAGCGTAGCTACGGGACAGGCACACCAAGAGACCCAGTACTTC
CDR3: CASSVATGQAHQETQYF

D: NA
J: TRBJ2-7
length: 14
V: TRBV7-9
size: many
DNA: TGTGCCAGCAGTCGGGGGGCGAGCTCCTACGAGCAGTACTTC
CDR3: CASSRGASSYEQYF

D: NA
J: TRBJ2-3
length: 14
V: TRBV29-1
size: few
DNA: TGCAGCGTGAGCGGCCAGGGAGGCACAGATACGCAGTATTTT
CDR3: CSVSGQGGTDTQYF

D: NA
J: TRBJ2-1
length: 14
V: TRBV20-1
size: NA
DNA: TGCAGTGCTAGTGCCCCGACCGCTAGCAATGAGCAGTTCTTC
CDR3: CSASAPTASNEQFF

D: NA
J: TRBJ2-3
length: 13
V: TRBV4-2
size: NA
DNA: TGTGCCAGCAGCCAAGCGAGGGTAGATACGCAGTATTTT
CDR3: CASSQARVDTQYF

D: NA
J: TRBJ1-5
length: 13
V: TRBV6-2/TRBV6-3
size: NA
DNA: TGTGCCAGCAGTAAGGGGCGCAATCAGCCCCAGCATTTT
CDR3: CASSKGRNQPQHF

D: NA
J: TRBJ2-1
length: 13
V: TRBV29-1
size: NA
DNA: TGCAGCGTTGAGGCTCCGCGGGTCAATGAGCAGTTCTTC
CDR3: CSVEAPRVNEQFF

D: NA
J: TRBJ2-7
length: 14
V: TRBV7-5
size: NA
DNA: NA
CDR3: CISVPEAHGDYEYF

D: NA
J: TRBJ1-6
length: 13
V: TRBV28
size: NA
DNA: TGTGCCAGCAGCCTGAGAGGGGATTCACCCCTCCACTTT
CDR3: CASSLRGDSPLHF

D: TRBD1
J: TRBJ2-5
length: 13
V: TRBV20-1
size: few
DNA: TGCAGTGCTGGTGGACAGGGTCGAGAGACCCAGTACTTC
CDR3: CSAGGQGRETQYF

D: TRBD2
J: TRBJ2-1
length: 14
V: TRBV27
size: few
DNA: TGTGCCAGCAGTTGGGGTAGCGGGAATGATGAGCAGTTCTTC
CDR3: CASSWGSGNDEQFF

D: NA
J: TRBJ2-4
length: 12
V: TRBV29-1
size: NA
DNA: TGCAGCGTTGAAGATTCGGGGAACATTCAGTACTTC
CDR3: CSVEDSGNIQYF

D: NA
J: TRBJ2-7
length: 13
V: TRBV5-1
size: many
DNA: TGCGCCAGCAGCGACTCCGGGCGTCTGGTGGAGTACTTC
CDR3: CASSDSGRLVEYF

D: TRBD1
J: TRBJ2-7
length: 15
V: TRBV28
size: many
DNA: TGTGCCAGCAGTCCGCGGGACAGGGTCCCTTACGAGCAGTACTTC
CDR3: CASSPRDRVPYEQYF

D: TRBD1
J: TRBJ2-7
length: 15
V: TRBV12-3/TRBV12-4
size: few
DNA: TGTGCCAGCAGCGAAACCGGGACAGCAGCCTACGAGCAGTACTTC
CDR3: CASSETGTAAYEQYF

D: TRBD1
J: TRBJ1-5
length: 16
V: TRBV27
size: NA
DNA: TGTGCCATCCTATTGAAGACAGGGGTGATCAATCAGCCCCAGCATTTT
CDR3: CAILLKTGVINQPQHF

D: NA
J: TRBJ1-4
length: 18
V: TRBV6-5
size: NA
DNA: TGTGCCAGCAGTTACTCGCCAGGCTTTCACGCAACTAATGAAAAACTGTTTTTT
CDR3: CASSYSPGFHATNEKLFF

D: TRBD2
J: TRBJ2-3
length: 18
V: TRBV12-3/TRBV12-4
size: NA
DNA: TGTGCCAGCAGTTTAGGAGCGGGAGGGCCCTCCGCCCTAAATACGCAGTATTTT
CDR3: CASSLGAGGPSALNTQYF

D: NA
J: TRBJ2-1
length: 13
V: TRBV10-3
size: once
DNA: TGTGCCATCAGTGCGACTGGCTACAATGAGCAGTTCTTC
CDR3: CAISATGYNEQFF

D: NA
J: TRBJ2-3
length: 13
V: TRBV7-3
size: few
DNA: TGTGCCAGCAGCTTAGCGATCACAGATACGCAGTATTTT
CDR3: CASSLAITDTQYF

D: NA
J: TRBJ1-1
length: 15
V: TRBV27
size: NA
DNA: TGTGCCAGCAGTCCCCGTCCCAGGGGGAACACTGAAGCTTTCTTT
CDR3: CASSPRPRGNTEAFF

D: NA
J: TRBJ2-7
length: 13
V: TRBV9
size: many
DNA: TGTGCCAGCAGCGGCGGGCCTTCCTACGAGCAGTACTTC
CDR3: CASSGGPSYEQYF

D: TRBD1
J: TRBJ1-2
length: 12
V: TRBV29-1
size: many
DNA: TGCAGCGTTGCGGGACAGTTCTATGGCTACACCTTC
CDR3: CSVAGQFYGYTF

D: NA
J: TRBJ2-7
length: 13
V: TRBV21-1
size: NA
DNA: TGTGCCAGCCTTCCGGGCGGGAGTAACGAGCAGTACTTC
CDR3: CASLPGGSNEQYF

D: NA
J: TRBJ1-4
length: 14
V: TRBV5-5
size: NA
DNA: TGTGCCAGCAGCTTTTGGGGGGCCAGGGAAAAACTGTTTTTT
CDR3: CASSFWGAREKLFF

D: TRBD2
J: TRBJ2-1
length: 12
V: TRBV19
size: NA
DNA: TGTGCCAGTAGCGGGAGGGGCCATGAGCAGTTCTTC
CDR3: CASSGRGHEQFF

D: TRBD2
J: TRBJ2-5
length: 15
V: TRBV7-8
size: NA
DNA: TGTGCCAGCAGCACGGCTAGCGGGGTCCAAGAGACCCAGTACTTC
CDR3: CASSTASGVQETQYF

D: NA
J: TRBJ2-5
length: 13
V: TRBV6-2/TRBV6-3
size: NA
DNA: TGTGCCAGCAGTTGGACGCAAGAAGAGACCCAGTACTTC
CDR3: CASSWTQEETQYF

D: TRBD1
J: TRBJ2-2
length: 17
V: TRBV24-1
size: NA
DNA: TGTGCCACCAGTGATATTAAACAGGGGGTGAACACCGGGGAGCTGTTTTTT
CDR3: CATSDIKQGVNTGELFF

D: TRBD2
J: TRBJ2-1
length: 16
V: TRBV6-2/TRBV6-3
size: NA
DNA: TGTGCCAGCAGTTACAGCCTAGCGGGAGTTGGGGATGAGCAGTTCTTC
CDR3: CASSYSLAGVGDEQFF

D: TRBD2
J: TRBJ2-1
length: 16
V: TRBV28
size: NA
DNA: TGTGCCAGCAGTTTTCGGGGGGGACTAGGGTACAATGAGCAGTTCTTC
CDR3: CASSFRGGLGYNEQFF

D: NA
J: TRBJ1-6
length: 16
V: TRBV27
size: many
DNA: TGTGCCAGCAGTGAGAACGGGCTCCCCTATAATTCACCCCTCCACTTT
CDR3: CASSENGLPYNSPLHF

D: TRBD2
J: TRBJ2-1
length: 14
V: TRBV7-9
size: NA
DNA: TGTGCCAGCAGCTCCGGGAGCGGGGAAAATGAGCAGTTCTTC
CDR3: CASSSGSGENEQFF

D: NA
J: TRBJ2-7
length: 12
V: TRBV7-2
size: NA
DNA: TGTGCCAGCAGCTTAGGGGCGCGAGAGCAGTACTTC
CDR3: CASSLGAREQYF

D: NA
J: TRBJ1-2
length: 13
V: TRBV11-2
size: NA
DNA: TGTGCCAGCACCACCGGGGCAGGCTATGGCTACACCTTC
CDR3: CASTTGAGYGYTF

D: NA
J: TRBJ1-4
length: 14
V: TRBV2
size: many
DNA: TGTGCCAGCAGTGAAAGGGTCTATACCCGAAAACTGTTTTTT
CDR3: CASSERVYTRKLFF

D: NA
J: TRBJ2-1
length: 16
V: TRBV20-1
size: NA
DNA: TGCAGTACTAGAGATAGTGTGCGGGACCCCCTCAATGAGCAGTTCTTC
CDR3: CSTRDSVRDPLNEQFF

D: TRBD2
J: TRBJ2-3
length: 17
V: TRBV25-1
size: few
DNA: TGTGCCAGCAGTGAATCCCTTACGGGAGGGTTCACAGATACGCAGTATTTT
CDR3: CASSESLTGGFTDTQYF

D: NA
J: TRBJ1-3
length: 14
V: TRBV27
size: NA
DNA: TGTGCCAGCAGTTTGTCTGGCCCTGGAAACACCATATATTTT
CDR3: CASSLSGPGNTIYF

D: NA
J: TRBJ2-7
length: 14
V: TRBV6-1
size: many
DNA: TGTGCCAGCAGTGAATTTCGGTTCGAAGGCGAGCAGTACTTC
CDR3: CASSEFRFEGEQYF

D: TRBD1
J: TRBJ2-2
length: 14
V: TRBV28
size: few
DNA: TGTGCCAGTGGGGGACAGGGTCACACCGGGGAGCTGTTTTTT
CDR3: CASGGQGHTGELFF

D: TRBD1
J: TRBJ2-7
length: 14
V: TRBV28
size: NA
DNA: TGTGCCAGCGTATCGGGACAGGGCCCCTACGAGCAGTACTTC
CDR3: CASVSGQGPYEQYF

D: NA
J: TRBJ2-7
length: 15
V: TRBV27
size: few
DNA: TGTGCCAGCAGTTTCTATTCAAACCTAGCTGGCGAGCAGTACTTC
CDR3: CASSFYSNLAGEQYF

D: NA
J: TRBJ2-1
length: 15
V: TRBV20-1
size: few
DNA: TGCAGTGCTGGAAGGGGCGGGCGAACCTACAATGAGCAGTTCTTC
CDR3: CSAGRGGRTYNEQFF

D: NA
J: TRBJ1-5
length: 15
V: TRBV28
size: few
DNA: TGTGCCAGCAGTTTACGGTTAAGGTCTCGTCAGCCCCAGCATTTT
CDR3: CASSLRLRSRQPQHF

D: NA
J: TRBJ2-1
length: 16
V: TRBV7-9
size: many
DNA: TGTGCCAGCAGCCCTAGGGGACGGTCTTCCTACAATGAGCAGTTCTTC
CDR3: CASSPRGRSSYNEQFF

D: NA
J: TRBJ2-2
length: 14
V: TRBV3-1
size: few
DNA: TGTGCCAGCAGTTACGGGACCCCCACCGGGGAGCTGTTTTTT
CDR3: CASSYGTPTGELFF